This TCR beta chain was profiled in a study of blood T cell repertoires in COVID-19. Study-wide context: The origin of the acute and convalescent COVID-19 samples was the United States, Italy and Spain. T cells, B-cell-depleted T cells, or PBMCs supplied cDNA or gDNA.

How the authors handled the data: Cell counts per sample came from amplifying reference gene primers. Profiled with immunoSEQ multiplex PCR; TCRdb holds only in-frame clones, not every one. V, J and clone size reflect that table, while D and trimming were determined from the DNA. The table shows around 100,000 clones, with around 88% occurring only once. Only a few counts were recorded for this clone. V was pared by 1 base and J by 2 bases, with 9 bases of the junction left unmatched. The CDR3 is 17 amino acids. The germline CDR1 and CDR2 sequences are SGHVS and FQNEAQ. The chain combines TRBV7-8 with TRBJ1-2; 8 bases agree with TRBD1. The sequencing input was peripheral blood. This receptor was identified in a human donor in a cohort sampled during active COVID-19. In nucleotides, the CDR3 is TGTGCCAGCAGCTTAGTCCAGGGGGCGCGAGTGAACTATGGCTACACCTTC. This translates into CASSLVQGARVNYGYTF.